Shown below are 14 T cell receptor beta chains from a single sample sequenced in a study of Graves' ophthalmopathy and Graves' hyperthyroidism. The sequenced template was RNA, covering the TCR beta CDR3 region. Second-round multiplex PCR came after first-round RT-PCR with HTBI primers. From the multiplex PCR reads, TCRdb called clonotypes with MiXCR, one entry per CDR3 protein. The sample gives around 170,000 distinct CDR3 sequences, more than 30% of which show up once; under 6.5% is in the top ten. Material: peripheral blood. The receptors stem from a woman aged 40 to 50 with Graves' ophthalmopathy.

This clonotype was recorded many times. The rearrangement joins TRBV19 to TRBJ2-3, with D perhaps matching TRBD2 (5 bases). Germline CDR1 is LNHDA and CDR2 is SQIVND (reference sequence). V lost 8 bases and J 2 bases, leaving 11 bases between the germline ends. CDR3 length: 13 residues. The CDR3 is CASQRTHTDTQYF. CDR3 nucleotides: TGTGCCAGTCAGCGGACTCACACAGATACGCAGTATTTT.

The CDR3 DNA follows: TGTGCCACCAGCGTCCGATTGAACACTGAAGCTTTCTTT. Amino acid sequence: CATSVRLNTEAFF. The chain employs TRBV15 and TRBJ1-1; D unresolved. Germline values: CDR1 LNHNV, CDR2 YYDKDF (reference sequence). V was pared by 5 bases and J by 0 bases, with 7 bases between. CDR3 length: 13 residues.

At least ten counts were recorded for this clonotype. The chain employs TRBV28 and TRBJ2-7, with D hard to call. V dropped 6 bases and J dropped 6 bases, with 18 bases sitting between them. CDR3 length equals 14 residues. Germline V gene data show CDR1 as MDHEN and CDR2 as SYDVKM. The CDR3 DNA reads TGTGCCAGCAGCTCGCCCCAGCTGACACGCGAGCAGTACTTC. Translation: CASSSPQLTREQYF. Full variable domain (outside the CDR3, taken from reference TRBV28 and TRBJ2-7): DVKVTQSSRYLVKRTGEKVFLECVQDMDHENMFWYRQDPGLGLRLIYFSYDVKMKEKGDIPEGYSVSREKKERFSLILESASTNQTSMYLCASSSPQLTREQYFGPGTRLTVT.

This clonotype was recorded many times. The chain links TRBV6-2 or TRBV6-3 to TRBJ2-7, with 10 bases that match TRBD2. Trimming at V came to 8 bases and at J to 4 bases, leaving 8 bases not matched to a gene. The CDR3 runs to 14 residues. Germline CDR1 is MNHEY and CDR2 is SVGEGT. The CDR3 DNA is TGTGCCAGCGTCTCCATTAGCGGGGGGTACGAGCAGTACTTC. This gives the protein CASVSISGGYEQYF.

This clonotype was seen ten or more times. The chain recombines TRBV19 with TRBJ1-1; D might be TRBD1 (5 bases). The CDR3 runs to 14 residues. Germline V CDR1 and CDR2: LNHDA, SQIVND (reference sequence). Deletions cut 3 bases from V and 4 bases from J, with 12 bases between. The CDR3 reads CASSIAGRFTEAFF. The DNA of the CDR3 is TGTGCCAGTAGTATTGCAGGGCGTTTCACTGAAGCTTTCTTT.

At least ten counts were recorded for this clonotype. In DNA form, the CDR3 reads TGTGCCAGCGGGGGGACAGGATGGAAAAACACTGAAGCTTTCTTT. This encodes CASGGTGWKNTEAFF. This chain links TRBV28 with TRBJ1-1, with 8 bases aligning to TRBD1. Germline V gene data show CDR1 as MDHEN and CDR2 as SYDVKM. CDR3 size: 15 residues. With V trimmed by 8 bases and J by 2 bases, 10 bases remained unmatched.

There are a few counts of this clonotype. The chain links TRBV6-1 to TRBJ1-1; D is ambiguous. CDR1 and CDR2 from the germline V gene are MNHNS and SASEGT. V was cut by 4 bases and J by 4 bases, with 13 bases left in between. This CDR3 has 14 residues. The CDR3 is CASSVEQSPTEAFF. DNA of the CDR3: TGTGCCAGCAGTGTAGAGCAGAGCCCCACTGAAGCTTTCTTT.

This clonotype was picked up many times. V and J are TRBV5-5 and TRBJ1-1; possibly TRBD1 for D (6 bases). The germline gives CDR1 SGHKS, CDR2 YYEKEE (reference sequence). The CDR3 is 16 amino acids. V gave up 4 bases and J gave up 4 bases, with 20 bases separating them. The CDR3 sequence: CASSIRQGGEFTEAFF. As DNA, the CDR3 is TGTGCCAGCAGCATACGACAAGGGGGGGAGTTCACTGAAGCTTTCTTT.

In this sample, this clonotype turned up many times. The chain is built from TRBV5-1 and TRBJ2-7, with a tentative D call TRBD1 (6 bases). The length of the CDR3 is 15 residues. Germline lookup yields CDR1 SGHRS and CDR2 YFSETQ. The V end lost 4 bases, the J end lost 5 bases, and 19 bases lay between the germline ends. The DNA of the CDR3 is TGCGCCAGCAGCCCAATCCCAGGGGCAAGAAACGAGCAGTACTTC. It codes for CASSPIPGARNEQYF.

With respect to this clonotype: One end of the junction does not line up with germline, which may come from a read error. The gene calls are TRBV7-3 and TRBJ1-2; 8 nucleotides align to TRBD1. This CDR3 spans 15 amino acids. Per germline, CDR1 SGHTA and CDR2 FQGTGA. The chain's CDR3 is CASSPQGATNYGHTF. CDR3 bases: TGTGCCAGCAGCCCCCAGGGGGCTACGAACTATGGCCACACCTTC.

The CDR3 DNA sequence: TGTGCCACCAGTGATTTTTGGAATGGCTACACCTTC. Translating it yields CATSDFWNGYTF. The J gene is TRBJ1-2, the V gene TRBV24-1; D call uncertain. The ends were cut back, 1 base at V and 6 bases at J, with 5 bases in the middle. Germline V gene sequence: CDR1 KGHDR, CDR2 SFDVKD. The CDR3 sequence is 12 residues long.

This clonotype was found many times. The chain links TRBV5-6 to TRBJ2-6; 7 nucleotides line up with TRBD1. The CDR3 runs 16 residues. The J segment lost 0 bases and the V segment lost 4 bases, leaving 4 bases of the junction unmatched. Germline CDR1 reads SGHDT; CDR2 reads YYEEEE. CDR3 sequence reads: CASSLGQNSGANVLTF. For the CDR3, the DNA is TGTGCCAGCAGCCTGGGACAGAACTCTGGGGCCAACGTCCTGACTTTC.

In its sample, this clonotype was seen many times. The gene calls are TRBV6-1 and TRBJ1-6, with TRBD1 matching 7 bases. CDR1 is MNHNS and CDR2 is SASEGT in the germline V gene. CDR3 size: 13 residues. The CDR3, as DNA: TGTGCTACCAACAGGGGAAGGAATTCACCCCTCCACTTT. It translates to CATNRGRNSPLHF.

The chain has TRBV28 and TRBJ2-2; D call uncertain. The CDR3 loop spans 15 amino acids. The V gene's germline CDR1 is MDHEN and CDR2 SYDVKM. V dropped 2 bases and J dropped 0 bases, with 7 bases sitting between them. The CDR3 loop is CASSLRQANTGELFF. CDR3 coding DNA: TGTGCCAGCAGTTTACGGCAGGCGAACACCGGGGAGCTGTTTTTT.